This paragraph reports one TCR beta chain. The antigen is unknown. These data belong to a study of cytomegalovirus exposure and HLA in healthy donors. Study-level background: Assignment to the Caucasian-associated ancestry cluster applied to approximately 79% of the approximately 380 genotyped donors.

General observations from the study: Some segments of the V type, notably TRBV6-2 and TRBV6-3, were excluded as indistinguishable.

This CDR3 contains 14 residues. Germline CDR1 and CDR2: SGHRS and YFSETQ. Trimming at V came to 5 bases and at J to 8 bases, leaving 6 bases not matched to a gene. The PCR employed 60 Vbeta primers together with 13 Jbeta primers. Sequenced by immunoSEQ multiplex PCR; TCRdb stores in-frame clones only, minus some. The sample consists of about 110,000 clones, 75% to 90% of them appearing once. The gene calls are TRBV5-1 and TRBJ1-4; 10 nucleotides align to TRBD1. Sequencing used PBMCs. This TCR was sampled from a man aged 35 to 55 in good health and CMV-seronegative. The CDR3 coding sequence is TGCGCCAGCAGAAGGGACAGGGGAGGCGAAAAACTGTTTTTT. Translated: CASRRDRGGEKLFF.